Listed below are T cell receptor beta chains from one sample, sequenced in a study of shared clonotypes between healthy human individuals. Generated by immunoSEQ multiplex PCR, the TCRdb table keeps only in-frame clones and is missing some. There are around 1 million clones in the sample; about three quarters occur only once, and about 1.5% lies in the top ten. Material: memory CD4+ T cells sorted from blood. These TCRs come from a young man in good health. Each CDR3 is given with its conserved first and last residue. Some rows have no size entry. The others give once, few or many, or a class for an expanded clone.

J gene: TRBJ1-1; clone size: .; V gene: TRBV19; CDR3 protein: CASSSGLGGTEAFF
J gene: TRBJ1-2; clone size: .; V gene: TRBV7-6; CDR3 protein: CASSPRGRDLGSLNYGYTF
J gene: TRBJ1-2; clone size: .; V gene: TRBV28; CDR3 protein: CASSLSKGIDYGYTF
J gene: TRBJ2-1; clone size: .; V gene: TRBV27; CDR3 protein: CASSLWGSPEQFF
J gene: TRBJ1-2; clone size: once; V gene: TRBV6-1; CDR3 protein: CASQGQLNGYTF
J gene: TRBJ2-7; clone size: few; V gene: TRBV7-2; CDR3 protein: CASSFDYPRGEQYF
J gene: TRBJ2-3; clone size: .; V gene: TRBV15; CDR3 protein: CATSRDVSRGADTQYF
J gene: TRBJ2-2; clone size: .; V gene: TRBV5-6; CDR3 protein: CASSRVDTGELFF
J gene: TRBJ2-2; clone size: .; V gene: TRBV18; CDR3 protein: CASSLGQTRGELFF
J gene: TRBJ1-1; clone size: many; V gene: TRBV6-5; CDR3 protein: CASSYGSGIMNTEAFF
J gene: TRBJ2-5; clone size: few; V gene: TRBV5-5; CDR3 protein: CASRALQETQYF
J gene: TRBJ2-3; clone size: .; V gene: TRBV5-1; CDR3 protein: CASSQGRGTTGTDTQYF
J gene: TRBJ1-5; clone size: .; V gene: TRBV19; CDR3 protein: CASSSGTAPGRQPQHF
J gene: TRBJ1-4; clone size: .; V gene: TRBV7-2; CDR3 protein: CASSRRGAYEKLFF
J gene: TRBJ2-1; clone size: once; V gene: TRBV30; CDR3 protein: CAWSGGQGGYNEQFF
J gene: TRBJ2-3; clone size: .; V gene: TRBV7-2; CDR3 protein: CASKDLANTDTQYF